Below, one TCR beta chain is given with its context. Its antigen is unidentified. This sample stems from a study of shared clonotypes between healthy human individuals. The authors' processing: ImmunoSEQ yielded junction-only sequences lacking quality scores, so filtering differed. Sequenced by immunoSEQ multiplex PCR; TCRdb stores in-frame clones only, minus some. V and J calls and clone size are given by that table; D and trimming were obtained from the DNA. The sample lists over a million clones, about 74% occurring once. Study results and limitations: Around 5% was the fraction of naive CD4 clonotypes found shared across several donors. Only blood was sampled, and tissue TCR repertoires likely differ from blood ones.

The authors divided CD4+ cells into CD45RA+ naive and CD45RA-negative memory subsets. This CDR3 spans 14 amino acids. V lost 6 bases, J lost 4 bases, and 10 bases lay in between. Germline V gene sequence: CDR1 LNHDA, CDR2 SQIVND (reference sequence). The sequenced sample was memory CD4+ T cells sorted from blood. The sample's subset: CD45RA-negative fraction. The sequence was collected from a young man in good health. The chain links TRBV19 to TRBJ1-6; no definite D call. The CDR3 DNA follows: TGTGCCAGTAGGTGGAGCGAATATAATTCACCCCTCCACTTT. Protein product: CASRWSEYNSPLHF.